This TCR beta chain originates from a study of control samples from healthy donors and cancer patients. Trimming took 5 bases from V and 5 from J; bases not matched to a gene: 11. The CDR3 runs to 16 residues. Per germline, CDR1 SGHRS and CDR2 YFSETQ. Assay: immunoSEQ multiplex PCR; the TCRdb copy retains only in-frame clones and omits some. The sample records tens of thousands of clones, approximately 84% being singletons. This sequence was found in a man between 70 and 80 years old with lung cancer. Sequencing was done on a sample of PBMCs. The V gene is TRBV5-1, the J gene TRBJ2-3, with 10 nucleotides matching TRBD1. The chain's CDR3 is CASRFPPGQGRDTQYF. In DNA, the CDR3 is TGCGCCAGCAGGTTCCCTCCGGGACAGGGGAGAGATACGCAGTATTTT.